The clone carrying this T cell receptor (beta chain) has just a few counts. Its specificity is not known. The authors ran a second PCR of about 7 to 11 cycles using a sample-barcoded 5' primer and a J-beta primer mix. TCRdb fed the 5' RACE reads into MiXCR, producing one record per CDR3 protein. The sample carries about 970,000 distinct CDR3 sequences, roughly 47% recorded once. Germline loops: CDR1 SGHVS, CDR2 FNYEAQ. Trimming took 1 base from V and 6 from J, leaving 10 bases between them. CDR3 size: 13 residues. The data were obtained in a study of blood T cells in healthy people across ages. Findings and caveats of the study: Long-lived donors exceeded aged donors in naive CD4+ cells and diversity.

This chain uses TRBV7-6 with TRBJ2-7, with D possibly being TRBD1 or TRBD2 (5 bases each). This receptor was identified in a woman between 55 and 75 years old in good health. Sequencing was carried out using blood. CDR3: CASSLVVGGEQYF. The CDR3 coding sequence is TGTGCCAGCAGCTTAGTGGTTGGGGGCGAGCAGTACTTC.